This T cell receptor (beta chain) was profiled in a study of shared clonotypes between healthy human individuals. Overall study results and limits: With few donors, the genetic and exposure-history diversity represented was limited.

This CDR3 spans 14 amino acids. Per the germline V gene, CDR1 is SQVTM and CDR2 is ANQGSEA. V lost 1 base to trimming and J lost 5 bases; unmatched junction nucleotides: 5. Every subset had its genomic DNA shared out evenly among several immunoSEQ plates. Measured with immunoSEQ multiplex PCR; TCRdb has only the in-frame clones, and not every one. The sample has some 580,000 clones, nearly 98% seen once. To note about this clone: Its antigen is unknown.

CD8 cells regarded as naive lacked CD45RO, were positively chosen for CCR7, and omitted terminally differentiated effector memory CD45RA+ cells. Sequenced sample: naive CD8+ T cells sorted from blood. The V gene is TRBV29-1, the J gene TRBJ2-3; 8 nucleotides agree with TRBD2. The TCR originated in a man between 25 and 39 years old in good health. The CDR3 DNA reads TGCAGCGTTGAAGTAGCGGGACTTAGAGATACGCAGTATTTT. Translated, it gives CSVEVAGLRDTQYF.